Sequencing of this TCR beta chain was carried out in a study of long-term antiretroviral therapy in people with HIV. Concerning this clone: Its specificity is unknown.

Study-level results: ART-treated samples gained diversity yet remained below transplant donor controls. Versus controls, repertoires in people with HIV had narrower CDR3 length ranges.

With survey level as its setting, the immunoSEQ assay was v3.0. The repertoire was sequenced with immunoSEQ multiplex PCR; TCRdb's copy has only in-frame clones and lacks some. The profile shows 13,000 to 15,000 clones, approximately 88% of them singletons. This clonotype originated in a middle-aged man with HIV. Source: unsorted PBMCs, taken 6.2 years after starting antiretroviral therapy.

The CDR3 coding sequence is TGTGCCACCAGCAGAGCCCTCAAACACGCGGGCACTAACACTGAAGCTTTCTTT. Amino acids: CATSRALKHAGTNTEAFF. V usage is TRBV15 and J usage is TRBJ1-1; D is unresolved. Trimming removed 1 base at V and 2 bases at J, with 20 bases between. Germline V gene lookup returns CDR1 LNHNV and CDR2 YYDKDF (reference sequence). The CDR3 extends over 18 amino acids.